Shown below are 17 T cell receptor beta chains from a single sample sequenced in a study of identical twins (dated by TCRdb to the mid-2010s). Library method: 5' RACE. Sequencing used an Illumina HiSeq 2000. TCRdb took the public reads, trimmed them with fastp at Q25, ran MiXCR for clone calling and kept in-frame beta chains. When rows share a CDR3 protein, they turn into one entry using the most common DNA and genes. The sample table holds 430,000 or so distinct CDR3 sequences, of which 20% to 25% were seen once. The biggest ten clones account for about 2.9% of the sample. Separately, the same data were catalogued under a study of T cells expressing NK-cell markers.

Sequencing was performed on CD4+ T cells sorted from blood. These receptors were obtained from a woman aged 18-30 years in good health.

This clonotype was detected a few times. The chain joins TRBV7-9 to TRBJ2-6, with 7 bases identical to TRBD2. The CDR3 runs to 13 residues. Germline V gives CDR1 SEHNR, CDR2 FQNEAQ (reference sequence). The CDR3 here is CATGGSGANVLTF. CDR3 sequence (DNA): TGTGCGACGGGGGGTTCTGGGGCCAACGTCCTGACTTTC. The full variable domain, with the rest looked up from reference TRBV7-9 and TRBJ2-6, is DTGVSQNPRHKITKRGQNVTFRCDPISEHNRLYWYRQTLGQGPEFLTYFQNEAQLEKSRLLSDRFSAERPKGSFSTLEIQRTEQGDSAMYLCATGGSGANVLTFGAGSRLTVL.

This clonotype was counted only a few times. CDR3 sequence reads: CSARGDLSGTDTQYF. For the CDR3, the DNA is TGCAGCGCCAGAGGGGATCTTTCCGGCACAGATACGCAGTATTTT. The genes are TRBV29-1 and TRBJ2-3; D possibly matches TRBD1 or TRBD2 (5 bases each). V was shortened by 7 bases and J by 1 base, with 18 bases between the two germline ends. Germline CDR1 SQVTM, CDR2 ANQGSEA. The CDR3 covers 15 residues.

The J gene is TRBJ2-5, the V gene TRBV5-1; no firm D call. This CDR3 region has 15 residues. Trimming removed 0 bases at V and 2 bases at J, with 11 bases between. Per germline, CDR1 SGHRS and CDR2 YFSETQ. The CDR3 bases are TGCGCCAGCAGCTTGGCCAGGCAGAGACAAGAGACCCAGTACTTC. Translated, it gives CASSLARQRQETQYF.

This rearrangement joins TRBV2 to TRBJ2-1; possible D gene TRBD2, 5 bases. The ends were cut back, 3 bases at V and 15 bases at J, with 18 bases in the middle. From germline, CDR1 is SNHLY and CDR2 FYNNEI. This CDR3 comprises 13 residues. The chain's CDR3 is CASSDVIGSYGFF. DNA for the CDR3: TGTGCCAGCAGTGATGTGATTGGGAGTTACGGGTTCTTC.

In nucleotides, the CDR3 is TGTGCCATCAGTGCAGGGGGGACCGGGGAGCTGTTTTTT. It translates to CAISAGGTGELFF. The chain joins TRBV10-3 to TRBJ2-2, with D possibly matching TRBD1 (7 bases). The ends were cut back, 4 bases at V and 5 bases at J, with 8 bases in the middle. The CDR3 sequence is 13 residues long. CDR1 is ENHRY, CDR2 SYGVKD, per germline.

The CDR3 nucleotides are TGTGCCAGCAGTGAGAGACAGGGCTATGGCTACACCTTC. Translated: CASSERQGYGYTF. The genes are TRBV2 and TRBJ1-2; 7 bases align to TRBD1. This CDR3 contains 13 residues. With V trimmed by 3 bases and J by 4 bases, 2 bases remained unmatched. Germline CDR1 SNHLY, CDR2 FYNNEI.

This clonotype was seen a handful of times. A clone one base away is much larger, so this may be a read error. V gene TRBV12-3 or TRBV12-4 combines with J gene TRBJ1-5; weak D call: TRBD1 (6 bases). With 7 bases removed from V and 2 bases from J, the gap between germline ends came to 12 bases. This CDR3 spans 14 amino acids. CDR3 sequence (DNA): TGTGCCAGCACCCCGGGACACGGCAATCAGCCCCAGCATTTT. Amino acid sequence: CASTPGHGNQPQHF.

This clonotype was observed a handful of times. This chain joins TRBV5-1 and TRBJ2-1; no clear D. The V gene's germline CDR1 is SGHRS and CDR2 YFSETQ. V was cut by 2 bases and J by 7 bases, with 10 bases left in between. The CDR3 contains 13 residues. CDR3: CASSFEARNEQFF. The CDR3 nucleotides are TGCGCCAGCAGCTTTGAGGCGCGGAATGAGCAGTTCTTC.

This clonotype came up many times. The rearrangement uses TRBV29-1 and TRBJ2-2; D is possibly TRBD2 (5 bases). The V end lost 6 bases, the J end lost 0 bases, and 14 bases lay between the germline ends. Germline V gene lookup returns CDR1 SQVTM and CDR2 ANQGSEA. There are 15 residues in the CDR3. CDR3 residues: CSVRTLPANTGELFF. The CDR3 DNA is TGCAGCGTGCGGACTCTCCCCGCGAACACCGGGGAGCTGTTTTTT.

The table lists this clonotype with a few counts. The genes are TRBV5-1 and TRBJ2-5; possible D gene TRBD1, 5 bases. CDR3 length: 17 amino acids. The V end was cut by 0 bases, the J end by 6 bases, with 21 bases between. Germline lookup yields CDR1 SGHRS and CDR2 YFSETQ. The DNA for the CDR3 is TGCGCCAGCAGCTTGGGTGCCGCGCCAGGGTTTGGGAAGACCCAGTACTTC. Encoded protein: CASSLGAAPGFGKTQYF.

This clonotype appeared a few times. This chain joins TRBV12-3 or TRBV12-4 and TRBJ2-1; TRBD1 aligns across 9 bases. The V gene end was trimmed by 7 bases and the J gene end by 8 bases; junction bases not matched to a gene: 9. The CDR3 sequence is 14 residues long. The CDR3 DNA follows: TGTGCCAGCAATTTCTTTGGGACAGGGTATGAGCAGTTCTTC. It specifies CASNFFGTGYEQFF.

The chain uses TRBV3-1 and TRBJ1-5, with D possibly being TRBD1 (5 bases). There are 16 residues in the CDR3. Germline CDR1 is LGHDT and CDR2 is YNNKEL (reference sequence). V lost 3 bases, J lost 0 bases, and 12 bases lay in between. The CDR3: CASSQRDGGSNQPQHF. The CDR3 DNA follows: TGTGCCAGCAGCCAGCGGGACGGAGGTAGCAATCAGCCCCAGCATTTT.

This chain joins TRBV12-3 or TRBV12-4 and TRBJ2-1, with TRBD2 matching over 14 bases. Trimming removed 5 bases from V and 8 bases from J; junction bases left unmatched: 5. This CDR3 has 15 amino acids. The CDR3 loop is CASSTRLAGGYEQFF. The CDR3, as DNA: TGTGCCAGCAGTACCCGACTAGCGGGGGGGTATGAGCAGTTCTTC.

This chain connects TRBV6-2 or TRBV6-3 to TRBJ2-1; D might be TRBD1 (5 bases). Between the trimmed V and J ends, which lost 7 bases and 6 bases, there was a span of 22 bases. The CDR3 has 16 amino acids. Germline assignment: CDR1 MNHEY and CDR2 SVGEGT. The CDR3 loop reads CASTDPLRVRGNEQFF. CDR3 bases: TGTGCCAGCACCGACCCCCTTCGGGTTAGGGGCAATGAGCAGTTCTTC.

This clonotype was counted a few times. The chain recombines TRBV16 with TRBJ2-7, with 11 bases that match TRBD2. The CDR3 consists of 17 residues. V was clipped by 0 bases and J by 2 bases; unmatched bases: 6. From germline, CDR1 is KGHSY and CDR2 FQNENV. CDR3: CASSQSLLAGVPYEQYF. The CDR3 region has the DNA TGTGCCAGCAGCCAATCTCTACTAGCGGGAGTTCCCTACGAGCAGTACTTC.

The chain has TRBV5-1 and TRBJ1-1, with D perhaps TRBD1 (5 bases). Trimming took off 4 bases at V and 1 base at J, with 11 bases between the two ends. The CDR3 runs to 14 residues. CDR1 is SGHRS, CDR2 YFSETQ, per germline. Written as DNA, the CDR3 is TGCGCCAGCAGCCGGGACGGAACGAACACTGAAGCTTTCTTT. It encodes CASSRDGTNTEAFF.

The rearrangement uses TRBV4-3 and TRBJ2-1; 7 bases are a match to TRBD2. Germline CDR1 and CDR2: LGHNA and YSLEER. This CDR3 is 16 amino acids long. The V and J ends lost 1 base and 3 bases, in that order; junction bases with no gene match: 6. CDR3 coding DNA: TGCGCCAGCAGCCAAGGAGGGAGGGACTACTACAATGAGCAGTTCTTC. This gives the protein CASSQGGRDYYNEQFF.